These 32 T cell receptor beta chains originate from one sample sequenced in a study of blood T cell repertoires in COVID-19 (dated by TCRdb to the early 2020s). Libraries were made using the immunoSEQ multiplex PCR assay. The table comes from immuneACCESS by way of TCRdb, which keeps in-frame sequences with V and J called. Part of the clones is missing from these tables; in studies checked, under half for an unresolved V gene and the rest for unknown reasons. This sample comprises a few hundred thousand clones, 82% of them detected only once. The ten most abundant clones make up around 3.3% of the sample. Sequenced: peripheral blood. The source is a young woman with acute or convalescent COVID-19.

The chain combines TRBV6-5 with TRBJ2-7, with 7 bases that match TRBD1. The V and J ends lost 5 bases and 5 bases, in that order; junction bases with no gene match: 6. The CDR3 consists of 13 residues. In germline, CDR1 is MNHEY, CDR2 SVGAGI. The CDR3 region is CASSPRQGHEQYF. In nucleotides, the CDR3 is TGTGCCAGCAGTCCAAGACAGGGCCACGAGCAGTACTTC.

The chain has TRBV9 and TRBJ2-6, with D unclear. The CDR3 runs to 12 residues. Trimming removed 2 bases from V and 14 bases from J, with 11 bases in between. Per germline, CDR1 SGDLS and CDR2 YYNGEE. The CDR3 nucleotides are TGTGCCAGCAGCGTGGGTCCCGGGTTCCTGACTTTC. Protein sequence: CASSVGPGFLTF.

The chain carries TRBV6-5 and TRBJ1-2, with D possibly being TRBD1 (5 bases). Trimming took 8 bases from V and 1 from J, leaving 8 bases between them. CDR3 size: 12 residues. Germline V CDR1 and CDR2: MNHEY, SVGAGI. CDR3 DNA: TGTGCCAGCCAACAGGTTAACTATGGCTACACCTTC. Its translation is CASQQVNYGYTF.

This chain uses TRBV5-1 with TRBJ2-7; D possibly corresponds to TRBD1 (5 bases). Trimming pared 0 bases from V and 6 bases from J, leaving 7 bases between. Per germline, CDR1 SGHRS and CDR2 YFSETQ. The CDR3 runs to 12 residues. DNA of the CDR3: TGCGCCAGCAGCTTGGCCCAGGGCGAGCAGTACTTC. Amino acid sequence: CASSLAQGEQYF.

The sample holds one count of this clone. The rearrangement uses TRBV7-9 and TRBJ2-7; TRBD2 aligns across 10 bases. The CDR3 length is 16 residues. Germline lookup yields CDR1 SEHNR and CDR2 FQNEAQ (reference sequence). V trimming: 1 base; J trimming: 4 bases; junction bases outside the gene matches: 7. The DNA for the CDR3 is TGTGCCAGCAGCTTAGTAGAAGCGGGAGGGCCTTACGAGCAGTACTTC. Amino acid sequence: CASSLVEAGGPYEQYF.

The genes are TRBV6-1 and TRBJ2-3; 11 nucleotides align to TRBD2. The CDR3 is 17 residues long. Germline values: CDR1 MNHNS, CDR2 SASEGT. V lost 2 bases and J lost 3; bases outside the gene matches: 7. The CDR3 nucleotides are TGTGCCAGCAGTGAACCCGGGACTAGCGGAAAAACAGATACGCAGTATTTT. This sequence encodes CASSEPGTSGKTDTQYF.

This clone was seen a handful of times. This chain links TRBV7-8 with TRBJ2-1, with TRBD2 matching over 11 bases. The length of the CDR3 is 18 residues. The germline V gene encodes CDR1 SGHVS and CDR2 FQNEAQ. Germline trimming cut 5 bases from V and 4 bases from J; bases unmatched to any gene: 13. CDR3 amino acids: CASSPRGPGLAAYNEQFF. As DNA, the CDR3 is TGTGCCAGCAGCCCTAGGGGGCCGGGACTAGCGGCATACAATGAGCAGTTCTTC.

The chain recombines TRBV11-2 with TRBJ2-1; TRBD2 agrees at 9 bases. CDR1 is SGHAT and CDR2 is FQNNGV in the germline V gene. The length of the CDR3 is 12 residues. The J segment lost 8 bases and the V segment lost 9 bases, leaving 5 bases of the junction unmatched. The CDR3 region is CAREVAGDEQFF. Written as DNA, the CDR3 is TGTGCCAGGGAAGTAGCGGGAGATGAGCAGTTCTTC.

The chain uses TRBV2 and TRBJ1-1; a possible D gene is TRBD1 (6 bases). The CDR3 loop spans 15 amino acids. Germline CDR1 SNHLY, CDR2 FYNNEI. Trimming shortened V by 8 bases and J by 4 bases, and 20 bases separated the two germline ends. The chain's CDR3 is CASLSSGTRVTEAFF. The CDR3 DNA is TGTGCCAGCCTGTCGTCAGGGACAAGGGTCACTGAAGCTTTCTTT.

The rearrangement links TRBV9 to TRBJ2-5, with 8 nucleotides matching TRBD2. The germline gives CDR1 SGDLS, CDR2 YYNGEE. The CDR3 is made up of 16 amino acids. The J segment lost 2 bases and the V segment lost 4 bases, leaving 10 bases of the junction unmatched. CDR3 in amino acids: CASSYLLGGGQETQYF. CDR3 nucleotides: TGTGCCAGCAGCTACCTATTGGGCGGGGGGCAAGAGACCCAGTACTTC. The full variable domain, rest sourced from reference TRBV9 and TRBJ2-5, is DSGVTQTPKHLITATGQRVTLRCSPRSGDLSVYWYQQSLDQGLQFLIQYYNGEERAKGNILERFSAQQFPDLHSELNLSSLELGDSALYFCASSYLLGGGQETQYFGPGTRLLVL.

The chain has TRBV5-1 and TRBJ1-1, with TRBD1 identical over 7 bases. Looked up from germline, CDR1 is SGHRS and CDR2 is YFSETQ. The J segment lost 1 base and the V segment lost 2 bases, leaving 2 bases of the junction unmatched. The CDR3 contains 14 residues. The CDR3 bases are TGCGCCAGCAGCTTTGGGACAGCGAACACTGAAGCTTTCTTT. Amino acids: CASSFGTANTEAFF.

This chain uses TRBV29-1 with TRBJ2-5; TRBD1 aligns across 9 bases. Germline V lookup: CDR1 SQVTM, CDR2 ANQGSEA. Trimming at V came to 6 bases and at J to 2 bases, leaving 4 bases not matched to a gene. This CDR3 comprises 13 residues. Written as DNA, the CDR3 is TGCAGCGTGACACAGGGGGCACAAGAGACCCAGTACTTC. Translating it yields CSVTQGAQETQYF.

The J gene is TRBJ2-1, the V gene TRBV19, with 11 bases matching TRBD2. V shed 3 bases, J shed 4 bases, and the junction held 11 bases outside the gene matches. This CDR3 region has 18 residues. Germline V gene data show CDR1 as LNHDA and CDR2 as SQIVND (reference sequence). The CDR3 loop reads CASSITYVAGGDYNEQFF. DNA for the CDR3: TGTGCCAGTAGTATCACCTATGTAGCGGGAGGGGATTACAATGAGCAGTTCTTC.

The chain carries TRBV4-1 and TRBJ2-1; D not resolved. Trimming shortened V by 3 bases and J by 5 bases, and 8 bases separated the two germline ends. This CDR3 comprises 13 residues. Germline V lookup: CDR1 MGHRA, CDR2 YSYEKL. The CDR3 nucleotides are TGCGCCAGCAGCCAGCCCCGAGACAATGAGCAGTTCTTC. It codes for CASSQPRDNEQFF.

The chain joins TRBV29-1 to TRBJ1-1; D uncertain. Germline CDR1 is SQVTM and CDR2 is ANQGSEA. This CDR3 comprises 14 residues. Trimming pared 6 bases from V and 1 base from J, leaving 15 bases between. CDR3 in DNA: TGCAGCGTGCCCTCGACTTCCTCGAACACTGAAGCTTTCTTT. It specifies CSVPSTSSNTEAFF.

V gene TRBV3-1 (or the pseudogene TRBV3-2) combines with J gene TRBJ2-2; TRBD2 is a possible D gene (6 bases). Between the trimmed V and J ends, which lost 1 base and 3 bases, there was a span of 12 bases. Germline V gene lookup returns CDR1 LGHDT and CDR2 YNNKEL (reference sequence). The CDR3 is 16 amino acids. CDR3 sequence: CASSQAGRGYTGELFF. The CDR3 DNA is TGTGCCAGCAGCCAAGCCGGGAGAGGGTACACCGGGGAGCTGTTTTTT.

The CDR3 bases are TGTGCCAGCAGTTTCGTTGGGACTAGCGGGATTGGGTCCGAGCAGTACTTC. Amino acids: CASSFVGTSGIGSEQYF. This chain links TRBV5-8 with TRBJ2-7, with 13 bases that match TRBD2. The CDR3 covers 17 residues. J lost 6 bases, V lost 5 bases, and 14 bases had no gene match. The V gene's germline CDR1 is SGHTS and CDR2 YDEGEE.

Remarks on this clone: At one end, the junction sequence differs from germline, possibly due to a read error. This chain uses TRBV5-6 with TRBJ1-1, with TRBD1 as a possible D gene (5 bases). CDR1 SGHDT and CDR2 YYEEEE come from the germline V gene. This CDR3 is 12 amino acids long. CDR3 in amino acids: CASSVQSGPVGF. The DNA of the CDR3 is TGTGCCAGCAGCGTACAATCAGGGCCGGTCGGGTTT.

CDR3 loop: CASSTRQGAGGYTF. The CDR3 DNA reads TGCGCCAGCAGCACCAGACAGGGGGCAGGGGGCTACACCTTC. The V call is TRBV5-1, the J call TRBJ1-2; TRBD1 matches at 10 bases. V lost 4 bases, J lost 8 bases, and 8 bases stayed unmatched. The CDR3 totals 14 residues. CDR1 and CDR2 from the germline V gene are SGHRS and YFSETQ. Together with reference TRBV5-1 and TRBJ1-2, the CDR3 gives the full variable domain: KAGVTQTPRYLIKTRGQQVTLSCSPISGHRSVSWYQQTPGQGLQFLFEYFSETQRNKGNFPGRFSGRQFSNSRSEMNVSTLELGDSALYLCASSTRQGAGGYTFGSGTRLTVV.

This rearrangement joins TRBV7-9 to TRBJ2-7, with 8 bases identical to TRBD1. CDR1 and CDR2 from the germline V gene are SEHNR and FQNEAQ (reference sequence). This CDR3 contains 13 residues. The trim removed 7 bases at V and 2 bases at J, leaving 4 bases unmatched. The CDR3 region is CASTAGQAYEQYF. The CDR3 DNA sequence: TGTGCCAGCACCGCGGGACAGGCCTACGAGCAGTACTTC.

The V gene is TRBV6-5, the J gene TRBJ1-2; TRBD1 matches at 10 bases. CDR3 length equals 15 residues. The germline V gene encodes CDR1 MNHEY and CDR2 SVGAGI. V dropped 6 bases and J dropped 5; count of bases not matched to a gene: 9. CDR3 loop: CASRRGQGPQYGYTF. CDR3 coding DNA: TGTGCCAGCAGGAGGGGACAGGGGCCACAGTATGGCTACACCTTC.

The chain uses TRBV7-9 and TRBJ1-2; 8 bases agree with TRBD1. The CDR3 sequence is 13 residues long. The germline V gene encodes CDR1 SEHNR and CDR2 FQNEAQ (reference sequence). Trimming removed 1 base from V and 8 bases from J; junction bases left unmatched: 3. This CDR3 reads CASSLGTGPGYTF. The CDR3 DNA is TGTGCCAGCAGCTTAGGGACAGGGCCAGGCTACACCTTC.

This chain connects TRBV7-2 to TRBJ1-2; possible D gene TRBD1, 6 bases. The length of the CDR3 is 16 residues. Trimming pared 5 bases from V and 5 bases from J, leaving 21 bases between. Germline CDR1 reads SGHTA; CDR2 reads FQGNSA. Here the CDR3 DNA reads TGTGCCAGCAGCAACGGGCAGGGGACGCTGCTGTATGGCTACACCTTC. Translated, it gives CASSNGQGTLLYGYTF. Variable domain in full (rest from reference TRBV7-2 and TRBJ1-2): GAGVSQSPSNKVTEKGKDVELRCDPISGHTALYWYRQSLGQGLEFLIYFQGNSAPDKSGLPSDRFSAERTGGSVSTLTIQRTQQEDSAVYLCASSNGQGTLLYGYTFGSGTRLTVV.

This clone came up once. This sequence joins TRBV7-9 and TRBJ2-7, with D uncertain. The CDR3 loop spans 13 amino acids. Germline-derived CDR1 and CDR2 are SEHNR and FQNEAQ (reference sequence). V lost 2 bases to trimming and J lost 4 bases, with 9 bases between them. CDR3 sequence (DNA): TGTGCCAGCAGCTTATACTCACCGTACGAGCAGTACTTC. This encodes CASSLYSPYEQYF.

V and J are TRBV9 and TRBJ2-5, with no clear D. This CDR3 region has 14 residues. Germline values: CDR1 SGDLS, CDR2 YYNGEE. The ends were cut back, 0 bases at V and 2 bases at J, with 8 bases in the middle. Here the CDR3 reads CASSVGQEQETQYF. Here the CDR3 DNA reads TGTGCCAGCAGCGTAGGGCAGGAACAAGAGACCCAGTACTTC.

This chain uses TRBV6-5 with TRBJ1-2; 9 bases map to TRBD1. Germline V gene sequence: CDR1 MNHEY, CDR2 SVGAGI. The CDR3 covers 14 residues. The V segment lost 6 bases and the J segment 4 bases; nucleotides outside the gene matches: 6. The CDR3 sequence: CASRPGQGPYGYTF. The CDR3 DNA reads as TGTGCCAGCAGGCCGGGACAGGGACCCTATGGCTACACCTTC.

J is TRBJ2-1 and V is TRBV2, with no clear D. From germline, CDR1 is SNHLY and CDR2 FYNNEI. Trimming removed 1 base at V and 8 bases at J, with 9 bases between. CDR3 size: 13 residues. The CDR3: CASSEGFLHEQFF. CDR3 in DNA: TGTGCCAGCAGTGAAGGTTTTCTCCATGAGCAGTTCTTC. Filled out from reference TRBV2 and TRBJ2-1, the complete variable domain reads EPEVTQTPSHQVTQMGQEVILRCVPISNHLYFYWYRQILGQKVEFLVSFYNNEISEKSEIFDDQFSVERPDGSNFTLKIRSTKLEDSAMYFCASSEGFLHEQFFGPGTRLTVL.

This rearrangement joins TRBV10-1 to TRBJ2-1; D is perhaps TRBD2 (6 bases). This CDR3 has 12 amino acids. CDR1 is WNHNN, CDR2 SYGVQD, per germline (reference sequence). The CDR3 loop reads CAAGRSYNEQFF. For the CDR3, the DNA is TGCGCAGCGGGTCGATCCTACAATGAGCAGTTCTTC.

V gene TRBV19 combines with J gene TRBJ1-6; D might be TRBD1 (6 bases). The CDR3 has 15 residues. The V gene lost 5 bases and the J gene lost 8 bases, with 16 bases spanning the gap. Germline V gene sequence: CDR1 LNHDA, CDR2 SQIVND (reference sequence). CDR3 in amino acids: CASSFRDTADSPLHF. The DNA of the CDR3 is TGTGCCAGTAGTTTCCGGGACACGGCAGATTCACCCCTCCACTTT. Together with reference TRBV19 and TRBJ1-6, the CDR3 gives the full variable domain: DGGITQSPKYLFRKEGQNVTLSCEQNLNHDAMYWYRQDPGQGLRLIYYSQIVNDFQKGDIAEGYSVSREKKESFPLTVTSAQKNPTAFYLCASSFRDTADSPLHFGNGTRLTVT.

A word on this clone: The same CDR3 also results from other DNA sequences found in this sample. The chain employs TRBV7-2 and TRBJ1-1; D not resolved. Germline V lookup: CDR1 SGHTA, CDR2 FQGNSA. V lost 1 base and J lost 1, with 7 bases in between. The CDR3 covers 14 residues. The CDR3 DNA reads as TGTGCCAGCAGCTTAGTAGGAGGGAACACTGAAGCTTTCTTT. It yields the protein CASSLVGGNTEAFF.

The genes are TRBV7-9 and TRBJ1-4; D is possibly TRBD1 (6 bases). Between the trimmed V and J ends, which lost 6 bases and 3 bases, there was a span of 8 bases. In germline, CDR1 is SEHNR, CDR2 FQNEAQ (reference sequence). This CDR3 has 13 residues. The DNA for the CDR3 is TGTGCCAGCAGTAGGGGGTCTAATGAAAAACTGTTTTTT. Amino acid sequence: CASSRGSNEKLFF. Using reference TRBV7-9 and TRBJ1-4 for the parts outside the CDR3, the full variable domain is DTGVSQNPRHKITKRGQNVTFRCDPISEHNRLYWYRQTLGQGPEFLTYFQNEAQLEKSRLLSDRFSAERPKGSFSTLEIQRTEQGDSAMYLCASSRGSNEKLFFGSGTQLSVL.

The V call is TRBV2, the J call TRBJ1-3, with 7 nucleotides matching TRBD1. From germline, CDR1 is SNHLY and CDR2 FYNNEI. The V and J ends lost 6 bases and 2 bases, in that order; junction bases with no gene match: 4. The CDR3 has 14 amino acids. DNA for the CDR3: TGTGCCAGCAGAACCGGGACAGCTGGAAACACCATATATTTT. This translates into CASRTGTAGNTIYF.